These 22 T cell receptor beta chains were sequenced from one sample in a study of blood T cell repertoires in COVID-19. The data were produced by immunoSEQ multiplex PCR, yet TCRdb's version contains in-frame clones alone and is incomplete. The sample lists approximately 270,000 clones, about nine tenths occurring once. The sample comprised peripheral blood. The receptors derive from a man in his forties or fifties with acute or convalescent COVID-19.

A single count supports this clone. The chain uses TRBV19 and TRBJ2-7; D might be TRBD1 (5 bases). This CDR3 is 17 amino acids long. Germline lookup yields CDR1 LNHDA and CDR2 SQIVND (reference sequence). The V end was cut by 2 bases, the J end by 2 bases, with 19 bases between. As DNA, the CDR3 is TGTGCCAGTAGTATAATGAGGTCGGCAGGGCGAACCTACGAGCAGTACTTC. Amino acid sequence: CASSIMRSAGRTYEQYF.

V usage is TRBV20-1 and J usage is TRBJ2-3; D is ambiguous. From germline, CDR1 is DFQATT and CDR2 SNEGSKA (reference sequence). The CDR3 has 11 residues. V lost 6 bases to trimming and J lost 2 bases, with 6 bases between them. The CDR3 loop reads CSARHTDTQYF. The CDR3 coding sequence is TGCAGTGCCAGACACACAGATACGCAGTATTTT.

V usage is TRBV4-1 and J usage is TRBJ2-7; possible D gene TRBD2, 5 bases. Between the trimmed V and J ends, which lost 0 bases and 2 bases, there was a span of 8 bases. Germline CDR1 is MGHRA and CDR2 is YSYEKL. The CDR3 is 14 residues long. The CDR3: CASSQELGPYEQYF. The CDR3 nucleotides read TGCGCCAGCAGCCAAGAACTAGGACCCTACGAGCAGTACTTC.

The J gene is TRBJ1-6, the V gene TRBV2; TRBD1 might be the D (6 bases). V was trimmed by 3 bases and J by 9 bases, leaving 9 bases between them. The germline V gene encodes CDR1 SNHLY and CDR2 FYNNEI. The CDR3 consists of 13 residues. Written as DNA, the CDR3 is TGTGCCAGCAGTGATACAGGGTCTTCACCCCTCCACTTT. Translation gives CASSDTGSSPLHF.

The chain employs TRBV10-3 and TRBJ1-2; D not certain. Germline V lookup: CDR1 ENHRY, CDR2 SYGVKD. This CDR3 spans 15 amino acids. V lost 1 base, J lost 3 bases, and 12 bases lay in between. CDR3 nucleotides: TGTGCCATCAGTGAGTGGGTAGGGAGGGACTATGGCTACACCTTC. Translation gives CAISEWVGRDYGYTF.

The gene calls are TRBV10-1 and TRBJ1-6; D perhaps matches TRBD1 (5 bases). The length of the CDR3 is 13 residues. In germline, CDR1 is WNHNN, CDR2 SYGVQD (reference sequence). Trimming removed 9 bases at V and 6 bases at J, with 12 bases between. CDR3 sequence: CASGGTVNSPLHF. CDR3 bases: TGCGCCAGTGGGGGGACGGTTAATTCACCCCTCCACTTT.

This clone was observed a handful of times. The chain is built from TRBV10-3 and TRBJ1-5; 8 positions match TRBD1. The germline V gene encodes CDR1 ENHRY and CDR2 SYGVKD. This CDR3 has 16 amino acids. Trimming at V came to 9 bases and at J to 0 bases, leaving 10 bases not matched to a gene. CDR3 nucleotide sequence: TGTGCCATATCGACAGGGGAGGATTATAGCAATCAGCCCCAGCATTTT. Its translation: CAISTGEDYSNQPQHF.

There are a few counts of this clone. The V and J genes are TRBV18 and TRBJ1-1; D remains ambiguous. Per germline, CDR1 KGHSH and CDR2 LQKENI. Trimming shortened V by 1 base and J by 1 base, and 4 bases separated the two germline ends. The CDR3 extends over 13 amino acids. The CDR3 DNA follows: TGTGCCAGCTCACCACTGAGGAACACTGAAGCTTTCTTT. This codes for CASSPLRNTEAFF.

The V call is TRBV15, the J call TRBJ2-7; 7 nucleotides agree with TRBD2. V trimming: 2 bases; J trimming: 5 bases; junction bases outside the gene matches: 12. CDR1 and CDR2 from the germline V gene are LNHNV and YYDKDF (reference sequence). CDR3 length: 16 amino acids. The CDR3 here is CATSRSLGGGKNEQYF. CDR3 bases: TGTGCCACCAGCAGATCCCTTGGGGGGGGAAAGAACGAGCAGTACTTC.

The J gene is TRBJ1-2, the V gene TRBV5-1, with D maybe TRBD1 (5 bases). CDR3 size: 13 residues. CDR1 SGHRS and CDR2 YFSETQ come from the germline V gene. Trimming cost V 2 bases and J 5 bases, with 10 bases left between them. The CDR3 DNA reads TGCGCCAGCAGCTTTGACAGTACTTATGGCTACACCTTC. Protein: CASSFDSTYGYTF.

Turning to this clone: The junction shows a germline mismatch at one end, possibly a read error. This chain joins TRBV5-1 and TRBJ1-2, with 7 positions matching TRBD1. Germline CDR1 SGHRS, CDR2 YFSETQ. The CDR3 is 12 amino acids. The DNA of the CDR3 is TGCGCCAGCAGCTTGGGAGACAGGGCCCATCTCTTC. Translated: CASSLGDRAHLF.

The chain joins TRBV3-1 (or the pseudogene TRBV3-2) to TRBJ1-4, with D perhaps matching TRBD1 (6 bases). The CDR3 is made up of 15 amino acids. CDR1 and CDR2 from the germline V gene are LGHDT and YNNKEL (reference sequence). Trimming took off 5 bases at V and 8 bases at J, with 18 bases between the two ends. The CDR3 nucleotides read TGTGCCAGCAGCGCTTCGACAGGCCTCTTGGAAAAACTGTTTTTT. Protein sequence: CASSASTGLLEKLFF.

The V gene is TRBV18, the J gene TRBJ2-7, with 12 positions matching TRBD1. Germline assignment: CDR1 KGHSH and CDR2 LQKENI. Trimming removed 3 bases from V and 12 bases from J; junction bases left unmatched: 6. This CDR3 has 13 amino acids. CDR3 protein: CASSPSGTGGSYF. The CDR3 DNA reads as TGTGCCAGCTCACCTTCCGGGACAGGGGGCTCGTACTTC.

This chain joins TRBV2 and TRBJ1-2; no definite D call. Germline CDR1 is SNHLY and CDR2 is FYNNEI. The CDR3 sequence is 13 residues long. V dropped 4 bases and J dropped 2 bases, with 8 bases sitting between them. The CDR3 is CASSGNLNYGYTF. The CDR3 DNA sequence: TGTGCCAGCAGTGGTAATTTGAACTATGGCTACACCTTC.

The CDR3: CASSENGAGAVDTQYF. The CDR3 DNA follows: TGTGCCAGCAGTGAAAACGGCGCGGGGGCAGTGGATACGCAGTATTTT. V is TRBV2 and J is TRBJ2-3; D is perhaps TRBD2 (7 bases). Deletions cut 2 bases from V and 6 bases from J, with 18 bases between. CDR1 is SNHLY and CDR2 is FYNNEI in the germline V gene. The CDR3 runs to 16 residues.

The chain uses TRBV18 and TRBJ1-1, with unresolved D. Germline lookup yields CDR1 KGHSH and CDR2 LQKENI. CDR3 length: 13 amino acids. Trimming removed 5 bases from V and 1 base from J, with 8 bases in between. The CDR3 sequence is CASSGGGNTEAFF. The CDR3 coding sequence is TGTGCCAGCTCAGGAGGAGGGAACACTGAAGCTTTCTTT.

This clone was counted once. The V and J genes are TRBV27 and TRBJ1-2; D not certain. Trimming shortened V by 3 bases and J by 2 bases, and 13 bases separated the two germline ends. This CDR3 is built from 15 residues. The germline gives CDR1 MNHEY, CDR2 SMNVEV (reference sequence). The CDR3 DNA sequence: TGTGCCAGCAGTTTCCTTGGCACTAACAACTATGGCTACACCTTC. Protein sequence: CASSFLGTNNYGYTF.

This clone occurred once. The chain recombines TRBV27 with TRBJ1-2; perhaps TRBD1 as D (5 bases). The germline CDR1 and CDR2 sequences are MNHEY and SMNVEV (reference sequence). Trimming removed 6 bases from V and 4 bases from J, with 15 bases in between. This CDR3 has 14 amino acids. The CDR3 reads CASRPPDRPYGYTF. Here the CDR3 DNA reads TGTGCCAGCAGACCTCCCGACAGACCCTATGGCTACACCTTC.

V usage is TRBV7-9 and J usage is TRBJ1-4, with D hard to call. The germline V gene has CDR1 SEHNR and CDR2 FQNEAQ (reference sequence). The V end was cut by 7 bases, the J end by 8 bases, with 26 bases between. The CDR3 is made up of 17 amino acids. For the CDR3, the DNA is TGTGCCAGCACCCGCCGGAGACTTGAAGGATTAGGAGAAAAACTGTTTTTT. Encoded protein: CASTRRRLEGLGEKLFF.

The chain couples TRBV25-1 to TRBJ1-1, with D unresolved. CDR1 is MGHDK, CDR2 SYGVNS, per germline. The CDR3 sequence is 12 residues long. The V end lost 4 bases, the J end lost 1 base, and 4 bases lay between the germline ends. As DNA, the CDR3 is TGTGCCAGCAGTGCGGGGAACACTGAAGCTTTCTTT. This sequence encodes CASSAGNTEAFF.

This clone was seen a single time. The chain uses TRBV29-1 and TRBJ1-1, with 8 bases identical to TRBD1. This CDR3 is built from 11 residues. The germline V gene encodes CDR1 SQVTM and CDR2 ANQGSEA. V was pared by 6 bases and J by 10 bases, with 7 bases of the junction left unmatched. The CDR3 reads CSVRTGSRAFF. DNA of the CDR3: TGCAGCGTCCGGACAGGGTCTCGAGCTTTCTTT.

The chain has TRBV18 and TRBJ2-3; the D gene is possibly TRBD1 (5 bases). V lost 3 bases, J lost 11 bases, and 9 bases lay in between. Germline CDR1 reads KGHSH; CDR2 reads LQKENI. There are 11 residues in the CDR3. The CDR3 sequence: CASSPEGEQYF. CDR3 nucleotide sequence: TGTGCCAGCTCACCGGAAGGGGAGCAGTATTTT.